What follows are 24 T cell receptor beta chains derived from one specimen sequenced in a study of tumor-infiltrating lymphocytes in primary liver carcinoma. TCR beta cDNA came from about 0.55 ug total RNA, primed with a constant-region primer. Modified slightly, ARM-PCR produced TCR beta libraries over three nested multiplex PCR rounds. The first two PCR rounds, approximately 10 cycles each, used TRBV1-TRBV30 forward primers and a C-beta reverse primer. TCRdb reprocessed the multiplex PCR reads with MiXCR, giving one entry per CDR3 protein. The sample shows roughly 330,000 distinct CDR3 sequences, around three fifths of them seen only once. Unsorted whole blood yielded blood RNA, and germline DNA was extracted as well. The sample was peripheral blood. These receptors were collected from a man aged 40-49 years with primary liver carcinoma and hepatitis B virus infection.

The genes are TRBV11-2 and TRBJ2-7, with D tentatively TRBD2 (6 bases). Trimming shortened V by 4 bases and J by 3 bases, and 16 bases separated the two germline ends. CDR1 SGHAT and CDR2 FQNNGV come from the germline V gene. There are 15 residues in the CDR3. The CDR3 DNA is TGTGCCAGCAGCTCTTCCGGGATTAGCGGCTACGAGCAGTACTTC. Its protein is CASSSSGISGYEQYF.

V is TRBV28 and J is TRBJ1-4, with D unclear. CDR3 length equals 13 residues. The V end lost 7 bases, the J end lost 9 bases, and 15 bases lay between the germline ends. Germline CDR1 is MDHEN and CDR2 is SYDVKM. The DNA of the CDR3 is TGTGCCAGCACGTCAGATCACCCGAAAAAACTGTTTTTT. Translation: CASTSDHPKKLFF.

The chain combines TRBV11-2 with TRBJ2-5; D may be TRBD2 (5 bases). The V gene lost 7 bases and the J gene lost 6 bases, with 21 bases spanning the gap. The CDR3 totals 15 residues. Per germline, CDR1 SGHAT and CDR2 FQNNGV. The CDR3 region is CASIPSAGEAKTQYF. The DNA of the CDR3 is TGTGCCAGCATCCCGTCGGCGGGTGAAGCAAAGACCCAGTACTTC.

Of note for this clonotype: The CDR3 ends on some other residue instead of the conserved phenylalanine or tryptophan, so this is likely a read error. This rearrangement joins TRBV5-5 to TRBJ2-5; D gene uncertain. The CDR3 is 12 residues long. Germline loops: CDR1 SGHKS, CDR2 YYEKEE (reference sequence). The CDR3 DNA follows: TGTACCAGCAGCTTGTACGGGGAGACCCAGTACCTC. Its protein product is CTSSLYGETQYL.

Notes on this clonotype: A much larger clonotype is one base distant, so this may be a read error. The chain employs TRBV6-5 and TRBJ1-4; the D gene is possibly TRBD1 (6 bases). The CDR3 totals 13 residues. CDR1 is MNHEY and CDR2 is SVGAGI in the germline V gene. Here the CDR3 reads CVSKGGFGEKLFF. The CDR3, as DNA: TGTGTCTCCAAGGGGGGGTTTGGGGAAAAACTGTTTTTT.

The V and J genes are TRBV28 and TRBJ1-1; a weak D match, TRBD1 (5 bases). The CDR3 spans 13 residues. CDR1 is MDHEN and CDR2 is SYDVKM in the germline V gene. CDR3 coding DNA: TGTGTCATAGGGGTACGACCGAACACTGAAGCTTTCTTT. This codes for CVIGVRPNTEAFF.

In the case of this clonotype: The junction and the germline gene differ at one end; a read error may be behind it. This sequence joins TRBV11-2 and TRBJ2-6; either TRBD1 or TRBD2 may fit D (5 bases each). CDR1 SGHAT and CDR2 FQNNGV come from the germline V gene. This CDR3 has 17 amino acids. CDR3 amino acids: CASTIWGIGPGADVLAF. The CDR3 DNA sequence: TGTGCTAGCACCATTTGGGGGATCGGTCCTGGGGCCGACGTCCTGGCTTTC.

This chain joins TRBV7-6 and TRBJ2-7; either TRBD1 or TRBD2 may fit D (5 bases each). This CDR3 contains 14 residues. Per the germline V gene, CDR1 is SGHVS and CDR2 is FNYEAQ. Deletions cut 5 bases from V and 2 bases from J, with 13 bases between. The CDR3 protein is CASSPRATAYEQYF. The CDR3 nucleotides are TGTGCCAGCAGCCCGAGGGCGACAGCCTACGAGCAGTACTTC.

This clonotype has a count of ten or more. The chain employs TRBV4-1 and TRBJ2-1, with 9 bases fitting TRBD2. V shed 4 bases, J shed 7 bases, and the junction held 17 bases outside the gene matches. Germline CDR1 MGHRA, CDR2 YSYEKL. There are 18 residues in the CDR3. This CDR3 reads CASSLTERGRAGLNEQFF. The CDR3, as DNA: TGCGCCAGCAGCCTAACAGAACGCGGGAGGGCCGGTTTAAATGAGCAGTTCTTC.

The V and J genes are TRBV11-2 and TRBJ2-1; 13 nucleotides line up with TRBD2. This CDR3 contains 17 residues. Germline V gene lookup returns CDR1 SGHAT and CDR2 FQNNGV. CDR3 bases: TGTACCAACAGCTTCGAAGAGGGACTAGCGGGGTACAATGAGCAGTTCTTC. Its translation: CTNSFEEGLAGYNEQFF. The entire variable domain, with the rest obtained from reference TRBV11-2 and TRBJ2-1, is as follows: EAGVAQSPRYKIIEKRQSVAFWCNPISGHATLYWYQQILGQGPKLLIQFQNNGVVDDSQLPKDRFSAERLKGVDSTLKIQPAKLEDSAVYLCTNSFEEGLAGYNEQFFGPGTRLTVL.

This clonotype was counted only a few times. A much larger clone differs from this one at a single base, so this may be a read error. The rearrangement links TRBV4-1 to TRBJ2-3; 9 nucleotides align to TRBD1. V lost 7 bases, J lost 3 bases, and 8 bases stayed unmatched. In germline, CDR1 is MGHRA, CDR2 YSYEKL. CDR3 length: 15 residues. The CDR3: CASTRTGDVTDTQYF. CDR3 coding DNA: TGCGCCAGCACTCGGACAGGGGATGTGACAGATACGCAGTATTTT.

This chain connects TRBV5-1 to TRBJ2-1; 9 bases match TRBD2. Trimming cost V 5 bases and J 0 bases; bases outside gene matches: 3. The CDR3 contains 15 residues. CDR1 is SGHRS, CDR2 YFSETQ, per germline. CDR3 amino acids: CASRKGLASYNEQFF. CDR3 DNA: TGCGCCAGCAGAAAGGGACTAGCCTCCTACAATGAGCAGTTCTTC.

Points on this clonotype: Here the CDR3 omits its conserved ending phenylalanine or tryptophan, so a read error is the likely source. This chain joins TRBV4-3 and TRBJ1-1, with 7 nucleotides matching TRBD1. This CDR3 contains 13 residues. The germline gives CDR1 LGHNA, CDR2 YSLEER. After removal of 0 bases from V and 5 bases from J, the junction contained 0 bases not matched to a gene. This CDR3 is CASSQEQGTEAFY. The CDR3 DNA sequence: TGCGCCAGCAGCCAAGAACAGGGGACTGAAGCTTTCTAT.

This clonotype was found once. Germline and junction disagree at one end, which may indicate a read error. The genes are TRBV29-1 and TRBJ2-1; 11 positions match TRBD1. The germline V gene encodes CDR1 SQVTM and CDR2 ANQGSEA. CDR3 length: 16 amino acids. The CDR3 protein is CSVEDRDRGTCDEQFF. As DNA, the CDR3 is TGCAGCGTTGAAGATCGGGACAGGGGGACATGTGATGAACAGTTCTTC.

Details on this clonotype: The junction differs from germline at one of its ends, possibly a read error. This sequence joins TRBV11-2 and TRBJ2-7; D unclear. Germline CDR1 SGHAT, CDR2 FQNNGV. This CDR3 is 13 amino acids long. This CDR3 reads CASSPGAAYEQCF. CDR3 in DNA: TGTGCCAGCAGCCCCGGTGCAGCCTACGAGCAGTGCTTC.

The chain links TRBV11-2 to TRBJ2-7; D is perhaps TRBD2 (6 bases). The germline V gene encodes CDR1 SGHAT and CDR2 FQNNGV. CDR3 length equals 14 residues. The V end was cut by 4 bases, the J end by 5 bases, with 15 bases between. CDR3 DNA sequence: TGTGCCAGCAGCTCCCGCGGGAAAAGTAACGAGCAGTACTTC. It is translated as CASSSRGKSNEQYF.

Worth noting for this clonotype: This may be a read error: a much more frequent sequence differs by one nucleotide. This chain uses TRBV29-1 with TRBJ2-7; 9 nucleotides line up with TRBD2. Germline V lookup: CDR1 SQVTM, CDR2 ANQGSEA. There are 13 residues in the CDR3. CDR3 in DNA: TGCAGCGTTGGTGCTAGCGGGAACTACGGGCAGTACTTC. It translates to CSVGASGNYGQYF.

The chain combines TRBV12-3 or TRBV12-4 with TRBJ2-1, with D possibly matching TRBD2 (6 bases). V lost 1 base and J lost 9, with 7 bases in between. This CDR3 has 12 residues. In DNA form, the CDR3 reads TGTGCCAGCAGTTTAGGCGGGACTGAGCAGTTCTTC. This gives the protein CASSLGGTEQFF.

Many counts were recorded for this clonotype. The CDR3 DNA sequence: TGTGCCAGCAGCTTGGATCTGAACACCGGGGAGCTGTTTTTT. This codes for CASSLDLNTGELFF. The chain carries TRBV5-4 and TRBJ2-2; no reliable D call. V was trimmed by 0 bases and J by 1 base, leaving 4 bases between them. CDR3 length: 14 amino acids. Germline V gene sequence: CDR1 SGHNT, CDR2 YYREEE (reference sequence).

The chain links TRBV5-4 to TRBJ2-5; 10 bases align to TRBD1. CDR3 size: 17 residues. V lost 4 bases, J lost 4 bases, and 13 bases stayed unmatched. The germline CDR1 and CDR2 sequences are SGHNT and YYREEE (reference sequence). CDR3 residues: CASSPWGGQGRGETQYF. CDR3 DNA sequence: TGTGCCAGCAGCCCTTGGGGGGGACAGGGGCGCGGAGAGACCCAGTACTTC.

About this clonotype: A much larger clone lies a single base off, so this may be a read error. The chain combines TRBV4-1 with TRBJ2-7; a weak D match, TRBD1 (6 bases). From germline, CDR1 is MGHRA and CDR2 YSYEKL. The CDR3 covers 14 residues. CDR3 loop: CASSQRGNSYKQYF. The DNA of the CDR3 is TGCGCCAGCAGCCAAAGGGGGAACTCCTACAAGCAGTACTTC.

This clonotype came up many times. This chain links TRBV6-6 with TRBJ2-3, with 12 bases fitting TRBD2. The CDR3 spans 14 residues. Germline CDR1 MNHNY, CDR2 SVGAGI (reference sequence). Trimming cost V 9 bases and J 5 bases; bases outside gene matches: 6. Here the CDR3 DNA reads TGTGCCAGTGCTCGGGGACTAGCGGGAGATACGCAGTATTTT. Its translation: CASARGLAGDTQYF.

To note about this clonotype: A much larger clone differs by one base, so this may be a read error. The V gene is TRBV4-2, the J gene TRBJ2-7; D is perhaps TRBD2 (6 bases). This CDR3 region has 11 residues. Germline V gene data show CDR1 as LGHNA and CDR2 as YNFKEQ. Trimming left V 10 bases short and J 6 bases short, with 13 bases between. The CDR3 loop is CANSHGSEQYF. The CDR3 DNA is TGTGCCAACAGTCACGGGAGCGAGCAGTACTTC.

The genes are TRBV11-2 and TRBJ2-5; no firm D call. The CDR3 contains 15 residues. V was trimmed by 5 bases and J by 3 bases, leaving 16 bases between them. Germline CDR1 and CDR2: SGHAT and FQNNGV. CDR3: CASSLPPRAEETQYF. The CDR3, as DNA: TGTGCCAGCAGCCTCCCTCCAAGGGCTGAAGAGACCCAGTACTTC.